This T cell receptor beta chain was captured by sequencing in a study of cytomegalovirus exposure and HLA in healthy donors (dated by TCRdb to the late 2010s). For the wider study: An earlier analysis of roughly 610 of the donors reported under 300 Gb of sequence data and 117 million unique TCR beta sequences obtained from about 179 million T cells. Roughly 300 gigabases of sequencing data and 78 million or so unique TCR sequences were included in an early release covering about 600 HLA-typed donors. The genetic ancestry cluster associated with self-reported Caucasian donors included roughly four fifths of the 350 to 500 genotyped donors. The study was designed to test whether signatures of past pathogen exposure could be identified by cataloging public T cell receptors. The T cell repertoires of around 730 subjects were profiled by immunosequencing and related to cytomegalovirus serostatus. In addition to the first cohort of roughly 700 subjects, a separate validation cohort of over 90 different subjects was used. To predict cytomegalovirus infection status, the study brought together high-throughput TCR immunosequencing, statistical association of individual TCRs with disease status, and machine learning. In a later analysis, previously published TCR beta repertoires from 600 to 850 donors were re-analyzed and high-resolution HLA genotyping was added so that TCR occurrence patterns could be studied. Rather than drawing on any new phenotypic data, the later analysis identified candidate immune exposures from TCR beta sequences and the way those sequences occurred across donors. An earlier analysis of several hundred of the donors applied high-throughput TCR beta sequencing to assess whether each TCR beta V gene segment acted as functional or pseudogenic. Donor age, sex, ethnicity and CMV serostatus were collected together with the repertoire data. In a later genetic analysis, genome-wide SNP genotypes for about three fifths of the roughly 670 donors were used, and that subset was treated as a discovery cohort. All discovery cohort repertoires had been generated using a single sequencing platform. Both class I and class II loci were covered by HLA typing, at four-digit resolution. The number of typed donors differed by locus: about 629-640 for A, B, C, DRB1 and DQB1; 522 for DQA1; over 600 for DPA1; and roughly 450 for DPB1. Four to six DR-DQ haplotypes were handled as single units for association and clustering, since linkage in the cohort was strong. On average, around 240,000 unique TCR beta nucleotide sequences were sequenced per donor among a few hundred genotyped donors of the cohort, with roughly 20% of those sequences being non-productive.

The library relied on the immunoSEQ multiplex PCR assay. For the multiplex PCR, a mixture combining 60 forward primers for TCR Vbeta segments and 13 reverse primers for TCR Jbeta segments was used. A multiplex PCR assay on genomic DNA amplified the CDR3 region of rearranged TCR beta genes. The Illumina HiSeq System was used to sequence the amplified TCR beta libraries as 87-base-pair reads. The study's processing was this. Across the roughly 670 repertoires, a later analysis counted approximately 83 million unique TCR beta chains, roughly 11 million of which were shared by at least two donors. A nearest-neighbor algorithm error-corrected the raw reads and collapsed the reads into unique sequences, merging closely related sequences to remove PCR and sequencing errors. To assign V, D and J gene segments, CDR3 sequences were aligned to IMGT reference sequences. For a sequence to be retained, a match of at least six nucleotides was required to both a V gene segment and a J gene segment. Rearrangements were called productive when the CDR3 lacked stop codons and stayed in frame with V and J; all others were non-productive. Following IMGT convention, CDR3 was defined as the stretch from the second conserved V-encoded cysteine to the conserved J-encoded phenylalanine. The earlier analysis of approximately 500 of the donors excluded sequences that lacked an unambiguous match to a single V gene segment. An earlier analysis of several hundred of the donors called V segments functional above 56.7% productive rearrangements and segregating when the between-donor standard deviation exceeded 5%. A statistical classification framework was developed to diagnose cytomegalovirus status using the catalog of TCR beta chain sequences. In a later analysis, V and J genes were assigned by comparing TCR nucleotide sequences against IMGT/GENE-DB human TR gene sequences. In a later analysis, CDR3 sequences and most-parsimonious VDJ recombination scenarios were assigned using the TCRdist pipeline. A later analysis defined each TCR beta chain by its CDR3 amino acid sequence plus V-gene family, and excluded reads lacking a unique V-gene family. As a way to deal with suspected cross-contamination and a sequencing artifact, a later analysis dropped roughly 600 nucleotide sequences that were highly shared and had low generation probability. A later analysis calculated a clonal expansion index for each public chain from normalized within-repertoire ranks of inferred template counts. In a later analysis, generation probabilities were computed using a VDJ recombination model fitted to out-of-frame rearrangements, and the results were checked against IGoR. In a later analysis, TCR-TCR, TCR-HLA and TCR-CMV co-occurrence was scored with hypergeometric tests, and a repertoire-size bias correction was applied to TCR pairs. To estimate false discovery rates, a later analysis permuted the HLA or CMV assignments 20 times. In a later analysis, co-occurring TCRs were grouped using DBSCAN, with TCRdist sequence similarity added in when clustering inside HLA-allele-positive subsets. Co-occurrence clustering excluded repertoires with fewer than 30,000 or more than 120,000 public chains, plus five with anomalous nucleotide sharing. Sourced from immuneACCESS, this table was stored by TCRdb with only in-frame sequences that have V and J called. A share of the clones is absent; for the studies checked, an unresolved V gene accounts for under half, and the remainder has no known explanation. V and J calls and clone size follow that table, whereas D and trimming were derived from the DNA. Recorded for this sample are around 45,000 clones; roughly 51% of them occurred a single time. The top ten constitute about 6.3% of the sample.

The cohort was made up of several hundred healthy bone marrow donors. Cohort members were all nominally healthy when sampled, although unrecorded immune exposures were likely present. The donor was CMV seronegative and belonged to the group of 350 to 400 seronegative cohort members. Each donor provided a peripheral blood sample, and peripheral blood mononuclear cells were used for TCR beta sequencing. The Qiagen DNeasy Blood Extraction Kit was used to extract genomic DNA from the blood cell samples. Details on this clone: Its antigen is still unknown. No base quality information exists; no much larger clone differs at one position.

Germline trimming amounts to 5 bases on V and 7 bases on J, with 9 as the count of junction bases outside the gene matches. Including cysteine and phenylalanine, the CDR3 has 14 amino acids. The only DNA kept is the CDR3, 42 bases in frame from the first base. Taken from the germline V gene (reference sequence), the CDR1 and CDR2 loops are MNHNY and SVGAGI. The full study reports these points: A later analysis associated about 17,000 TCR beta sequences with specific HLA alleles at a false discovery rate of 0.05. In an earlier analysis of about 600 of the donors, most TCR beta V segments appeared in productive rearrangements about 87% or about 30% of the time, broadly matching IMGT annotations. Most CMV-associated TCR beta chains appeared to be HLA-restricted in a later analysis, and the HLA associations seemed to be driven largely by CMV exposure. While some public TCRs were present in many individuals, most TCR sequences turned up only very rarely across donors. The earlier analysis of a few hundred of the donors excluded approximately 17 rarely observed V segments, including chromosome 9 orphons, because counts were too low. A cluster of highly shared sequence variants was judged likely to represent a technical artifact of the sequencing pipeline. Three of the identified cytomegalovirus-associated TCR beta chains were confirmed in vitro to be specific for cytomegalovirus antigens. According to the authors, the approach could potentially be generalized to other disease states and immunological phenotypes. A later analysis found that HLA-associated TCR beta chains were more clonally expanded and had lower generation probabilities than equally common non-associated chains. The classifier was reported to diagnose cytomegalovirus status with high specificity and sensitivity in both the original cohort and the validation cohort. For the cohort, immune exposure information was limited to CMV serostatus. The study gave a list of under 200 TCR beta chains associated with cytomegalovirus. Assigning TCR associations to individual alleles was difficult when HLA alleles, especially DR and DQ, strongly co-occurred. V-gene and J-gene trimming of TCR beta chains was associated with a missense DCLRE1C variant in a later genetic analysis, and the association was replicated in an independent cohort. A further reported finding was that TCR beta sequences accurately predicted the HLA-A and HLA-B alleles for most subjects in the first cohort. Several of the top co-occurrence clusters appeared to be linked to parvovirus B19, influenza, CMV and Epstein-Barr virus, according to a later analysis. In a later genetic analysis, fewer N-insertions in productive TCRs were reported among donors in an Asian-associated ancestry cluster than the approximately 670-donor mean. Correlated functional status among segregating V segments might be attributable to linkage disequilibrium, but an unknown experimental factor could not be ruled out. The cohort was sequenced for TCR beta chains only, and without alpha or paired-chain data the features that could be detected were limited. Some IMGT-functional V segments, including TRBV6-2 and TRBV6-3, could not be told apart with the 87-base-pair reads, so those segments were excluded. Because HLA typing was unavailable for some donors at each locus, only the typed subset was used in association tests. In a later analysis, TCR association rates were found to vary across HLA loci, with the most associated TCRs seen for DRB1 alleles and the fewest for HLA-C alleles. The presence/absence analyses assumed that sequencing depth was roughly uniform across donors, and that assumption may not be true.

The rearrangement combines TRBV6-6 with TRBJ1-2; 8 bases in the junction line up with TRBD1. This TCR was sampled from a man aged 55 to 70 in good health and CMV-seronegative. Sequencing was carried out using PBMCs. This receptor has the CDR3 CASSLRPDRGGYTF. The nucleotide sequence reads as follows: TGTGCCAGCAGTCTACGACCCGACAGGGGTGGCTACACCTTC.